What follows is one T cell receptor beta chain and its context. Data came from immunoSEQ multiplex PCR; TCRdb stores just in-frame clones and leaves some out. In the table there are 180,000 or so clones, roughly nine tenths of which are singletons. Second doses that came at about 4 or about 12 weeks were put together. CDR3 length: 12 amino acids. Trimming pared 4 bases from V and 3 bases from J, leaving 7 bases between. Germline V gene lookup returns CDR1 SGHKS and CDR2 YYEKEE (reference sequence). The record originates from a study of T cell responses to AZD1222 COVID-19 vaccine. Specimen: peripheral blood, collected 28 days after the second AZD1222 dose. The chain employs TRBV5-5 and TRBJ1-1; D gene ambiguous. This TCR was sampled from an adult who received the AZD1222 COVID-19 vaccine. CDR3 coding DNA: TGTGCCAGCAGCGGGTGGGACACTGAAGCTTTCTTT. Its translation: CASSGWDTEAFF.